The clone carrying this TCR beta chain has only one observation. The antigen is not known. The data were obtained in a study of OX40 agonist ivuxolimab in advanced cancers. Study-level information: The study enrolled dose-escalation patients with hepatocellular carcinoma, melanoma, renal cell or head and neck cancer. Overall study findings and caveats: Expanded clones belonging to CD8+ T cells outnumbered, on average, those of CD4+. Low normalized T-cell clonal expansion also characterized some of the nonresponders.

Here immunoSEQ multiplex PCR was the method, and the copy in TCRdb shows in-frame clones only, minus some. The top ten clones hold 0.61% of a sample with some 81,000 clones, approximately 85% of them seen once. CDR3 size: 16 residues. This chain connects TRBV21-1 to TRBJ2-1; the D call of TRBD1 is as the table states it, not checked on the DNA. TRBV21-1 is a pseudogene segment. The sequenced sample was CD4+ or CD8+ T cells sorted from blood, obtained in a trial of the OX40 agonist ivuxolimab. This receptor was identified in an adult with an advanced solid tumor such as melanoma, head and neck, liver or kidney cancer. CDR3: CASSKDNRGEYNEQFF. The DNA of the CDR3 is TGTGCCAGCAGCAAAGACAACAGGGGGGAGTACAATGAGCAGTTCTTC.